Listed here are 30 T cell receptor beta chains from one sample, sequenced in a study of shared clonotypes between healthy human individuals. The data were produced by immunoSEQ multiplex PCR, yet TCRdb's version contains in-frame clones alone and is incomplete. The sample lists millions of clones; just over 90% were seen once. The sample taken for sequencing was naive CD4+ T cells sorted from blood. As for subset: CD45RA+ positively selected. These receptors originate from a man between 18 and 35 years old in good health.

The genes are TRBV30 and TRBJ1-6; the D is unclear. Germline loops: CDR1 GTSNPN, CDR2 SVGIG (reference sequence). The CDR3 totals 15 residues. Trimming took 3 bases from V and 0 from J, leaving 9 bases between them. This CDR3 reads CAWRAASSYNSPLHF. The CDR3 DNA reads as TGTGCCTGGAGGGCGGCGAGCTCCTATAATTCACCCCTCCACTTT.

CDR3 in amino acids: CASSRRSVGEVGYSPLHF. The CDR3 nucleotides are TGCGCCAGCAGCAGGAGGTCGGTCGGGGAGGTTGGTTATTCACCCCTCCACTTT. The chain is built from TRBV5-1 and TRBJ1-6; D gene ambiguous. Per germline, CDR1 SGHRS and CDR2 YFSETQ. This CDR3 is built from 18 residues. With 4 bases removed from V and 8 bases from J, the gap between germline ends came to 25 bases.

CDR3: CAISGSVRDTGELFF. The CDR3 DNA sequence: TGTGCCATCAGTGGTAGCGTAAGAGATACCGGGGAGCTGTTTTTT. The gene calls are TRBV10-3 and TRBJ2-2, with D possibly TRBD2 on 5 matching bases. This CDR3 is built from 15 residues. The V end lost 4 bases, the J end lost 5 bases, and 14 bases lay between the germline ends. Germline lookup yields CDR1 ENHRY and CDR2 SYGVKD.

The V and J genes are TRBV7-9 and TRBJ2-5; 7 positions match TRBD2. CDR3 length: 14 amino acids. J gave up 3 bases and V 1 base, and 2 bases lay outside the gene matches. The V gene's germline CDR1 is SEHNR and CDR2 FQNEAQ (reference sequence). CDR3 DNA: TGTGCCAGCAGCTTAGTAGGGAGGGAAGAGACCCAGTACTTC. This gives the protein CASSLVGREETQYF.

The gene calls are TRBV10-3 and TRBJ1-4; 7 bases are shared with TRBD1. From germline, CDR1 is ENHRY and CDR2 SYGVKD. The V segment lost 6 bases and the J segment 3 bases; nucleotides outside the gene matches: 7. This CDR3 has 15 residues. In DNA, the CDR3 is TGTGCCATCAGCTTCGACAGGGCAGCTAATGAAAAACTGTTTTTT. Its translation: CAISFDRAANEKLFF.

The rearrangement joins TRBV9 to TRBJ2-7; 7 nucleotides match TRBD1. Germline loops: CDR1 SGDLS, CDR2 YYNGEE. Trimming removed 0 bases from V and 2 bases from J; junction bases left unmatched: 8. The CDR3 loop spans 16 amino acids. The CDR3 DNA follows: TGTGCCAGCAGCGTAGTCGGAGACAGGGAGCCCTACGAGCAGTACTTC. Encoded protein: CASSVVGDREPYEQYF.

The genes are TRBV11-2 and TRBJ2-7, with D possibly being TRBD2 (6 bases). This CDR3 region has 16 residues. The V end was cut by 8 bases, the J end by 2 bases, with 22 bases between. CDR1 and CDR2 (germline): SGHAT, FQNNGV. Written as DNA, the CDR3 is TGTGCCAGCCGCCCAGTGCGGGGCCTTGGGACCTACGAGCAGTACTTC. Its protein product is CASRPVRGLGTYEQYF.

The chain couples TRBV5-1 to TRBJ1-1; D is unresolved. Germline CDR1 and CDR2: SGHRS and YFSETQ. This CDR3 has 12 residues. Deletions cut 6 bases from V and 0 bases from J, with 6 bases between. The CDR3 region is CASTALNTEAFF. The CDR3 nucleotides are TGCGCCAGCACGGCCCTGAACACTGAAGCTTTCTTT.

The chain combines TRBV6-1 with TRBJ1-1, with D possibly matching TRBD1 (5 bases). There are 13 residues in the CDR3. Germline assignment: CDR1 MNHNS and CDR2 SASEGT. Trimming took 7 bases from V and 5 from J, leaving 14 bases between them. Here the CDR3 DNA reads TGTGCCAGCACCAAGGGGCCCTTAACTGAAGCTTTCTTT. Protein product: CASTKGPLTEAFF.

Note on this clone: Other DNA sequences in the same sample also yield this CDR3. The V and J genes are TRBV5-1 and TRBJ2-5; D is uncertain. Germline CDR1 reads SGHRS; CDR2 reads YFSETQ. The CDR3 covers 13 residues. Deletions cut 0 bases from V and 1 base from J, with 4 bases between. The CDR3 DNA is TGCGCCAGCAGCTTGGCCCTCCAAGAGACCCAGTACTTC. This translates into CASSLALQETQYF. The full variable domain, completed using reference TRBV5-1 and TRBJ2-5, is KAGVTQTPRYLIKTRGQQVTLSCSPISGHRSVSWYQQTPGQGLQFLFEYFSETQRNKGNFPGRFSGRQFSNSRSEMNVSTLELGDSALYLCASSLALQETQYFGPGTRLLVL.

The V call is TRBV7-8, the J call TRBJ1-2; perhaps TRBD1 as D (5 bases). V was pared by 7 bases and J by 8 bases, with 11 bases between. This CDR3 spans 11 amino acids. Germline CDR1 and CDR2: SGHVS and FQNEAQ. The CDR3 reads CASTRGVGYTF. The CDR3 DNA is TGTGCCAGCACTCGGGGCGTCGGCTACACCTTC. Supplemented by reference TRBV7-8 and TRBJ1-2, the full variable domain reads GAGVSQSPRYKVAKRGQDVALRCDPISGHVSLFWYQQALGQGPEFLTYFQNEAQLDKSGLPSDRFFAERPEGSVSTLKIQRTQQEDSAVYLCASTRGVGYTFGSGTRLTVV.

The rearrangement links TRBV7-2 to TRBJ2-1, with a weak D call TRBD2 (6 bases). The germline gives CDR1 SGHTA, CDR2 FQGNSA. The CDR3 sequence is 15 residues long. Trimming removed 0 bases from V and 8 bases from J, with 14 bases in between. The CDR3 protein is CASSLAGLLAYEQFF. CDR3 in DNA: TGTGCCAGCAGCTTAGCGGGACTCCTAGCCTATGAGCAGTTCTTC.

This chain links TRBV2 with TRBJ2-2; D may be TRBD1 (5 bases). Per germline, CDR1 SNHLY and CDR2 FYNNEI. This CDR3 contains 15 residues. V was shortened by 8 bases and J by 2 bases, with 15 bases between the two germline ends. CDR3 in amino acids: CASRAARTNTGELFF. The CDR3 DNA is TGTGCCAGCCGGGCCGCCCGGACAAACACCGGGGAGCTGTTTTTT.

V is TRBV7-8 and J is TRBJ1-6; the D is unclear. CDR1 is SGHVS, CDR2 FQNEAQ, per germline. The CDR3 sequence is 19 residues long. Trimming shortened V by 3 bases and J by 0 bases, and 18 bases separated the two germline ends. CDR3 in amino acids: CASSFRQGRTSSYNSPLHF. The CDR3 DNA is TGTGCCAGCAGCTTTAGACAAGGACGAACTAGCTCCTATAATTCACCCCTCCACTTT.

The CDR3 DNA reads TGTGCCAGCAGTTACGGCCCGGAGGGGATCTACGAGCAGTACTTC. Its translation: CASSYGPEGIYEQYF. V is TRBV6-5 and J is TRBJ2-7; weak D call: TRBD2 (6 bases). V was clipped by 2 bases and J by 3 bases, with 14 bases between them. Germline CDR1 MNHEY, CDR2 SVGAGI. CDR3 length equals 15 residues.

The chain's CDR3 is CASSFFLSGTGTYEQYF. Here the CDR3 DNA reads TGCGCCAGCAGCTTTTTCCTCTCCGGGACAGGGACCTACGAGCAGTACTTC. The chain is built from TRBV5-1 and TRBJ2-7; TRBD1 agrees at 9 bases. The CDR3 length is 17 residues. Losses at the gene ends were 2 bases for V and 2 bases for J; bases not matched to a gene: 11. Germline V CDR1 and CDR2: SGHRS, YFSETQ. The whole variable domain, filled in from reference TRBV5-1 and TRBJ2-7, reads KAGVTQTPRYLIKTRGQQVTLSCSPISGHRSVSWYQQTPGQGLQFLFEYFSETQRNKGNFPGRFSGRQFSNSRSEMNVSTLELGDSALYLCASSFFLSGTGTYEQYFGPGTRLTVT.

This chain connects TRBV6-5 to TRBJ2-7, with 8 positions matching TRBD2. Losses at the gene ends were 6 bases for V and 6 bases for J; bases not matched to a gene: 4. Germline values: CDR1 MNHEY, CDR2 SVGAGI. This CDR3 has 12 residues. The CDR3 sequence: CASRWTSSEQYF. CDR3 sequence (DNA): TGTGCCAGCAGATGGACTAGCTCCGAGCAGTACTTC.

V is TRBV10-3 and J is TRBJ2-3; D tentatively reads TRBD1 or TRBD2 (5 bases each). Trimming cost V 4 bases and J 0 bases, with 11 bases left between them. CDR3 length equals 15 residues. Germline V gene lookup returns CDR1 ENHRY and CDR2 SYGVKD. CDR3 protein: CAISAGAGSTDTQYF. In nucleotides, the CDR3 is TGTGCCATCAGTGCCGGGGCCGGAAGCACAGATACGCAGTATTTT.

As concerns this clone: The same CDR3 can be traced to other DNA sequences in this sample. This rearrangement joins TRBV18 to TRBJ2-7, with D maybe TRBD1 (5 bases). CDR1 is KGHSH and CDR2 is LQKENI in the germline V gene. V was shortened by 3 bases and J by 2 bases, with 8 bases between the two germline ends. The CDR3 sequence is 13 residues long. CDR3 region: CASSPGLTYEQYF. In DNA, the CDR3 is TGTGCCAGCTCACCGGGGCTCACCTACGAGCAGTACTTC.

The chain couples TRBV18 to TRBJ1-3; D is ambiguous. V gave up 2 bases and J gave up 0 bases, with 8 bases separating them. The CDR3 is 15 residues long. Per the germline V gene, CDR1 is KGHSH and CDR2 is LQKENI. CDR3 coding DNA: TGTGCCAGCTCACCAATAGAGTACTCTGGAAACACCATATATTTT. Its protein is CASSPIEYSGNTIYF.

About this clone: The germline gene is not matched at one end of the junction; a read error may be the cause. As DNA, the CDR3 is TGTGCTAGCAGCTCGGGACAGGCACAGACCCAGTACTTC. This gives the protein CASSSGQAQTQYF. The gene calls are TRBV7-7 and TRBJ2-5; 8 nucleotides line up with TRBD1. Germline V CDR1 and CDR2: SSHAT, FNYEAQ (reference sequence). The CDR3 extends over 13 amino acids.

Only one count was recorded for this clone. This rearrangement joins TRBV5-1 to TRBJ1-1; the match to TRBD1 covers 12 bases. CDR1 and CDR2 (germline): SGHRS, YFSETQ. The CDR3 is 15 amino acids. The junction had 8 bases not matched to a gene; V was cut back by 7 bases and J by 4 bases. For the CDR3, the DNA is TGCGCCAGCCACCCGGGACAGGGGGCGGGCACTGAAGCTTTCTTT. Its protein is CASHPGQGAGTEAFF.

The rearrangement links TRBV19 to TRBJ1-1; 8 bases agree with TRBD1. Germline CDR1 reads LNHDA; CDR2 reads SQIVND (reference sequence). The V and J ends lost 4 bases and 0 bases, in that order; junction bases with no gene match: 4. The CDR3 sequence is 15 residues long. The CDR3 loop is CASSRTGTMNTEAFF. In DNA form, the CDR3 reads TGTGCCAGTAGTAGGACAGGGACTATGAACACTGAAGCTTTCTTT.

The rearrangement links TRBV25-1 to TRBJ2-4; no definite D call. V was clipped by 0 bases and J by 0 bases, with 6 bases between them. The V gene's germline CDR1 is MGHDK and CDR2 SYGVNS. The CDR3 consists of 15 residues. CDR3 region: CASSEYVLAKNIQYF. The CDR3 DNA sequence: TGTGCCAGCAGTGAATACGTCCTAGCCAAAAACATTCAGTACTTC.

This chain uses TRBV6-1 with TRBJ1-2, with TRBD1 as a possible D gene (5 bases). Germline V gene lookup returns CDR1 MNHNS and CDR2 SASEGT. V was clipped by 7 bases and J by 4 bases, with 13 bases between them. The CDR3 totals 13 residues. CDR3 amino acids: CASTGTFPYGYTF. The CDR3 DNA sequence: TGTGCCAGCACTGGGACCTTCCCCTATGGCTACACCTTC.

The CDR3 bases are TGCGCCAGCAGCCCCTCCGGGACAGGGCGCTACGAGCAGTACTTC. It codes for CASSPSGTGRYEQYF. The J gene is TRBJ2-7, the V gene TRBV4-1; TRBD1 aligns across 9 bases. The V gene end was trimmed by 4 bases and the J gene end by 3 bases; junction bases not matched to a gene: 7. Germline assignment: CDR1 MGHRA and CDR2 YSYEKL. This CDR3 comprises 15 residues.

This clone has just one count. V is TRBV4-3 and J is TRBJ2-1; possibly TRBD1 for D (6 bases). V shed 2 bases and J shed 4 bases, with 12 bases lying between them. Germline CDR1 LGHNA, CDR2 YSLEER. CDR3 length: 15 residues. This chain's CDR3 is CASSQYRTEYNEQFF. CDR3 DNA: TGCGCCAGCAGCCAATACAGGACAGAGTACAATGAGCAGTTCTTC.

V gene TRBV11-2 combines with J gene TRBJ2-2; D unresolved. The CDR3 contains 15 residues. With 3 bases removed from V and 0 bases from J, the gap between germline ends came to 8 bases. Per germline, CDR1 SGHAT and CDR2 FQNNGV. The CDR3 region has the DNA TGTGCCAGCAGCTTGGGCGCGACGAACACCGGGGAGCTGTTTTTT. The encoded protein is CASSLGATNTGELFF.

About this clone itself: This CDR3 is also generated by other DNA sequences in the sample. The V and J genes are TRBV18 and TRBJ2-3; D gene ambiguous. This CDR3 comprises 13 residues. Trimming pared 3 bases from V and 2 bases from J, leaving 6 bases between. Looked up from germline, CDR1 is KGHSH and CDR2 is LQKENI. CDR3 in DNA: TGTGCCAGCTCACCCCTAGTCACAGATACGCAGTATTTT. It encodes CASSPLVTDTQYF. Filled out from reference TRBV18 and TRBJ2-3, the complete variable domain reads NAGVMQNPRHLVRRRGQEARLRCSPMKGHSHVYWYRQLPEEGLKFMVYLQKENIIDESGMPKERFSAEFPKEGPSILRIQQVVRGDSAAYFCASSPLVTDTQYFGPGTRLTVL.

The rearrangement joins TRBV29-1 to TRBJ2-3; 11 bases are shared with TRBD2. The germline CDR1 and CDR2 sequences are SQVTM and ANQGSEA. The CDR3 extends over 15 amino acids. The J segment lost 3 bases and the V segment lost 8 bases, leaving 10 bases of the junction unmatched. The CDR3 DNA follows: TGCAGCATAACCCGACTAGCGGGAATAACAGATACGCAGTATTTT. Encoded protein: CSITRLAGITDTQYF.